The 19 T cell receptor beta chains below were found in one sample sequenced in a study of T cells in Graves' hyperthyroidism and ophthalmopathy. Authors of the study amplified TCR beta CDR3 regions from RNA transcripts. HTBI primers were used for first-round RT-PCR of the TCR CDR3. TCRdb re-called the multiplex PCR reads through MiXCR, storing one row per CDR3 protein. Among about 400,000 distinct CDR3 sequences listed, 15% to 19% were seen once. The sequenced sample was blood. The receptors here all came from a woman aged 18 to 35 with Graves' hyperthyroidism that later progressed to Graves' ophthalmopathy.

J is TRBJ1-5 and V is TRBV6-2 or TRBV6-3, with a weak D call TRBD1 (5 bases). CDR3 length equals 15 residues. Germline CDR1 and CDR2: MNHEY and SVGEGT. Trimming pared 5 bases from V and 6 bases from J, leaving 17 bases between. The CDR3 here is CASSEGQARAQPQHF. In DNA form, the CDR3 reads TGTGCCAGCAGTGAAGGACAAGCCCGGGCTCAGCCCCAGCATTTT.

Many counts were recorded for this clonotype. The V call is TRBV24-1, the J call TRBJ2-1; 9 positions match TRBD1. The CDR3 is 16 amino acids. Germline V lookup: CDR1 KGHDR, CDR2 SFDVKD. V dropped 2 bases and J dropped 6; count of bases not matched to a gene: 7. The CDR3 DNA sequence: TGTGCCACCAGTGATTGGGGACAGGGCCCTCTCAATGAGCAGTTCTTC. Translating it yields CATSDWGQGPLNEQFF.

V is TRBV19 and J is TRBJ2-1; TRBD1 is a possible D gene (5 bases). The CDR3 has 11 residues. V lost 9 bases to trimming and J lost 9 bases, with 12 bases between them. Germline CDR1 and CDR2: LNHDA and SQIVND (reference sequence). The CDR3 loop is CASQGPSEQFF. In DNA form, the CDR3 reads TGTGCCAGCCAGGGTCCAAGTGAGCAGTTCTTC.

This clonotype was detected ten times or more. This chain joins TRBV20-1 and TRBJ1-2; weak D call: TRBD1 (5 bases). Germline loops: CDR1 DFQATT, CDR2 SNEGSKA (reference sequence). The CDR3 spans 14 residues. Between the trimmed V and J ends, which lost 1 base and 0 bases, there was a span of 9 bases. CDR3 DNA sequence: TGCAGTGCTAGAGTCTGGGACCCTAACTATGGCTACACCTTC. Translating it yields CSARVWDPNYGYTF.

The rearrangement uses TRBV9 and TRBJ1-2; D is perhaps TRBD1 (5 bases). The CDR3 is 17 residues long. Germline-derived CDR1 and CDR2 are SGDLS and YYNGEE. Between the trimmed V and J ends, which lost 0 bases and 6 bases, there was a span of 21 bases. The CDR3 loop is CASSVGALGGGEDGYTF. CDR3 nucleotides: TGTGCCAGCAGCGTAGGAGCCTTGGGGGGGGGGGAGGATGGCTACACCTTC.

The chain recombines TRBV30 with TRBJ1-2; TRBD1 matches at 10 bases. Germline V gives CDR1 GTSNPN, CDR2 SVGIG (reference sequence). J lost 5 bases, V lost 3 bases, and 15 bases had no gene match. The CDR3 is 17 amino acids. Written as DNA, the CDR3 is TGTGCCTGGAGAGTTACAGGACGGGACAGGGGCGCTTATGGCTACACCTTC. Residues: CAWRVTGRDRGAYGYTF. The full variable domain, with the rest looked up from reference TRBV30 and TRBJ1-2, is SQTIHQWPATLVQPVGSPLSLECTVEGTSNPNLYWYRQAAGRGLQLLFYSVGIGQISSEVPQNLSASRPQDRQFILSSKKLLLSDSGFYLCAWRVTGRDRGAYGYTFGSGTRLTVV.

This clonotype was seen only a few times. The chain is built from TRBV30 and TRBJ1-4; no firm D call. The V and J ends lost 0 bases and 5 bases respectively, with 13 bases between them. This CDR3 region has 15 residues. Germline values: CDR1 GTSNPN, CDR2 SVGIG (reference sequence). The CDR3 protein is CAWSVLHEFNEKLFF. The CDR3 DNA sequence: TGTGCCTGGAGTGTACTACACGAGTTCAATGAAAAACTGTTTTTT.

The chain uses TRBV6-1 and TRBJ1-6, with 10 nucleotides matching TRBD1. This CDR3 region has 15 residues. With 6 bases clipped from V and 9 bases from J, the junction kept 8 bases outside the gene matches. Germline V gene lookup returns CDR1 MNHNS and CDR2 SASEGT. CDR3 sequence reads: CASSPTGGEGSPLHF. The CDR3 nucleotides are TGTGCCAGCAGCCCGACAGGGGGCGAAGGTTCACCCCTCCACTTT.

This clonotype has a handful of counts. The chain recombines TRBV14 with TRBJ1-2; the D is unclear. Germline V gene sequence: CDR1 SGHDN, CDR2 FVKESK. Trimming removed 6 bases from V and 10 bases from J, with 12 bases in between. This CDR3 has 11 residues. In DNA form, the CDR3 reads TGTGCCAGCAGTGAAGCGACGGTCTACACCTTC. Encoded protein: CASSEATVYTF.

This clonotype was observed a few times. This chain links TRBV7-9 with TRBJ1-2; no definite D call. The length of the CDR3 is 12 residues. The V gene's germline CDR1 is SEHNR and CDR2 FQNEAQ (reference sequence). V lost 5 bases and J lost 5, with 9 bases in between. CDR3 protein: CASSPGRYGYTF. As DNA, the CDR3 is TGTGCCAGCAGCCCGGGGAGATATGGCTACACCTTC.

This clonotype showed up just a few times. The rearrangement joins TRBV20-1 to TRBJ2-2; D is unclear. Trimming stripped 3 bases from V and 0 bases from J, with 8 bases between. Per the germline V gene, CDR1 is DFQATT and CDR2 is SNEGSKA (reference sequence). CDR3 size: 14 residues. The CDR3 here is CSASKGTNTGELFF. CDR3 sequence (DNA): TGCAGTGCTAGCAAGGGAACGAACACCGGGGAGCTGTTTTTT.

The CDR3 sequence: CASRKQGAGQPQHF. The CDR3 nucleotides are TGTGCCAGCAGGAAACAGGGGGCAGGTCAGCCCCAGCATTTT. This chain links TRBV28 with TRBJ1-5; 9 nucleotides agree with TRBD1. CDR3 length: 14 amino acids. J lost 6 bases, V lost 6 bases, and 6 bases had no gene match. In germline, CDR1 is MDHEN, CDR2 SYDVKM.

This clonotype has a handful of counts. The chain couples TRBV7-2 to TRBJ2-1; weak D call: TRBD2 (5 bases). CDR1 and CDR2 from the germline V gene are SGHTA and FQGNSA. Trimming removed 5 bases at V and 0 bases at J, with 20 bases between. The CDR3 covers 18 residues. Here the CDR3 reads CASSRSGSGQSSYNEQFF. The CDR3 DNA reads TGTGCCAGCAGCCGGTCGGGGTCTGGGCAAAGCTCCTACAATGAGCAGTTCTTC.

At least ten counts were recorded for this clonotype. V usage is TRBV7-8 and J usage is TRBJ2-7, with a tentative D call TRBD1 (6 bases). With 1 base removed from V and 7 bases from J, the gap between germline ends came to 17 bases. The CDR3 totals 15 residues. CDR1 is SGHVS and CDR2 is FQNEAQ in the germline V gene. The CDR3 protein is CASSLVLAGVGEQYF. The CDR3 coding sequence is TGTGCCAGCAGCTTAGTGTTAGCAGGGGTAGGAGAGCAGTACTTC. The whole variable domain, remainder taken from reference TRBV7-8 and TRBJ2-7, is GAGVSQSPRYKVAKRGQDVALRCDPISGHVSLFWYQQALGQGPEFLTYFQNEAQLDKSGLPSDRFFAERPEGSVSTLKIQRTQQEDSAVYLCASSLVLAGVGEQYFGPGTRLTVT.

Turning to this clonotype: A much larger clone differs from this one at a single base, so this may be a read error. The CDR3 DNA is TGCAGTGCTAGCTCTCGCTACGAGCAGTGCTTC. It encodes CSASSRYEQCF. The chain is built from TRBV20-1 and TRBJ2-7, with D unresolved. In germline, CDR1 is DFQATT, CDR2 SNEGSKA (reference sequence). This CDR3 region has 11 residues.

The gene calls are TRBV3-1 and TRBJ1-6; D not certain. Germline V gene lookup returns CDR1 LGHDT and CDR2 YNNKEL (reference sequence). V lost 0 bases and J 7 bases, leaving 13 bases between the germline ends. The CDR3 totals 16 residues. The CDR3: CASSQDQSVRNSPLHF. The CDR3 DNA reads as TGTGCCAGCAGCCAAGATCAGTCAGTGAGGAATTCACCCCTCCACTTT.

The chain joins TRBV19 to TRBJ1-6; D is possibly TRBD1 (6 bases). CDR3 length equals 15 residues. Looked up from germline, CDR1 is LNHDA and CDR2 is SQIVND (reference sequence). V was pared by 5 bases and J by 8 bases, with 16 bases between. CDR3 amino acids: CASSEIDRRDSPLHF. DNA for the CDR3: TGTGCCAGTAGTGAAATTGACAGGAGGGATTCACCCCTCCACTTT.

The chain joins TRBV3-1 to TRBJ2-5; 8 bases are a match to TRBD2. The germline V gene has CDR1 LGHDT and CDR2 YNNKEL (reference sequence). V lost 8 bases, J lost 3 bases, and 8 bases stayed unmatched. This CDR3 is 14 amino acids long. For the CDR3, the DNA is TGTGCCAGCGTTGGCGGGAGGCCTGAAGAGACCCAGTACTTC. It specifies CASVGGRPEETQYF.

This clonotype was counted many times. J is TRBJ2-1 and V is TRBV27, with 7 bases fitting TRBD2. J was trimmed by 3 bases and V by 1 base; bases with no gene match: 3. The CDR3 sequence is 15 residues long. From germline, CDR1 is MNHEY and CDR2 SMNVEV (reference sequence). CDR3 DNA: TGTGCCAGCAGTTTATACCGGACTAGCTACAATGAGCAGTTCTTC. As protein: CASSLYRTSYNEQFF.